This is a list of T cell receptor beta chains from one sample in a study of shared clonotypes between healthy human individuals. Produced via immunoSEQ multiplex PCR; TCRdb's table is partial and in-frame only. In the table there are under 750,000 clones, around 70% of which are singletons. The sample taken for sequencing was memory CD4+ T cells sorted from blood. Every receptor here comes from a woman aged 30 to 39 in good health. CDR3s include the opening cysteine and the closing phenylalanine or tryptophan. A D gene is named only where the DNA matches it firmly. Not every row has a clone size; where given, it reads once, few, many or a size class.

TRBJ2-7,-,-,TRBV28,TGTGCCAGCACCAAAGGACGAGAGCAGTACTTC,CASTKGREQYF
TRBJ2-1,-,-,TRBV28,TGTGCCACCAGGGGTAGACCAAGCTCCTACAATGAGCAGTTCTTC,CATRGRPSSYNEQFF
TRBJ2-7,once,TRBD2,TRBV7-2,TGTGCCAGCAGCCGGGGAGGTGGACTAGCGGCCTACGAGCAGTACTTC,CASSRGGGLAAYEQYF
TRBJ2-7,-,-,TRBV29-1,TGCAGCGTTGAAGTCCGACCCGGCTACGAGCAGTACTTC,CSVEVRPGYEQYF
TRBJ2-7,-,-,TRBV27,TGTGCCAGCAGCCCTGGACTACCAGCCTACGAGCAGTACTTC,CASSPGLPAYEQYF
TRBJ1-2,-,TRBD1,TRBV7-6,TGTGCCAGCAGCTTGCCCGGGACAGATAGTGGGGGCTACACCTTC,CASSLPGTDSGGYTF
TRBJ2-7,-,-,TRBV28,TGTGCCAGCAGCCGGGGACTCCCCTACGAGCAGTACTTC,CASSRGLPYEQYF
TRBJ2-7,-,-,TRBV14,TGTGCCAGCAGTTCGCAGGACTACGAGCAGTACTTC,CASSSQDYEQYF
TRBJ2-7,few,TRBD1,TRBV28,TGTGCCAGCAGCCCCATCTCGGACAGGGTTGTAAACGAGCAGTACTTC,CASSPISDRVVNEQYF
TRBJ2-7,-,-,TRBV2,TGTGCCAGCAGTGAGGGACCCCTCTCCTACGAGCAGTACTTC,CASSEGPLSYEQYF
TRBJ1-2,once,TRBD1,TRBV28,TGTGCCAGCAGTTTCCCGGGGACAGACTATGGCTACACCTTC,CASSFPGTDYGYTF
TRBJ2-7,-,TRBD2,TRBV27,TGTGCCAGCAGCCGCGGGGGCTACGAGCAGTACTTC,CASSRGGYEQYF
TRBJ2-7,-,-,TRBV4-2,TGTGCCAGCAGCCAAGATCTCGGGGGCGAGCAGTACTTC,CASSQDLGGEQYF
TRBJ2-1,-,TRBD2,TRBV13,TGTGCCAGCAGCTTAGGTATGACTAGCGGGGGATGGCAGTTCTTC,CASSLGMTSGGWQFF
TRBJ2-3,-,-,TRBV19,TGTGCCAGTAAACGCGGAGGGGTCACAGATACGCAGTATTTT,CASKRGGVTDTQYF